This T cell receptor (beta chain) was captured by sequencing in a study of radiation and T cells in renal cell carcinoma. J lost 0 bases, V lost 7 bases, and 3 bases had no gene match. CDR3 size: 15 residues. Germline lookup yields CDR1 ENHRY and CDR2 SYGVKD. The assay was immunoSEQ multiplex PCR, and TCRdb's table has in-frame clones only and misses some. The sample lists tens of thousands of clones, 82% seen once, with 6% to 7% in the top ten. Described time point: baseline pretreatment blood. Treatment defined: 15 Gy SBRT to primary tumor, nephrectomy 4 weeks later. The input for sequencing was blood, taken from a patient whose treatment included radiotherapy and nephrectomy. This chain links TRBV10-3 with TRBJ1-4, with 9 bases aligning to TRBD1. This receptor was taken from a man in his sixties with renal cell carcinoma. The DNA for the CDR3 is TGTGCCATCAAGGGACAGGGAGCAACTAATGAAAAACTGTTTTTT. It is translated as CAIKGQGATNEKLFF.